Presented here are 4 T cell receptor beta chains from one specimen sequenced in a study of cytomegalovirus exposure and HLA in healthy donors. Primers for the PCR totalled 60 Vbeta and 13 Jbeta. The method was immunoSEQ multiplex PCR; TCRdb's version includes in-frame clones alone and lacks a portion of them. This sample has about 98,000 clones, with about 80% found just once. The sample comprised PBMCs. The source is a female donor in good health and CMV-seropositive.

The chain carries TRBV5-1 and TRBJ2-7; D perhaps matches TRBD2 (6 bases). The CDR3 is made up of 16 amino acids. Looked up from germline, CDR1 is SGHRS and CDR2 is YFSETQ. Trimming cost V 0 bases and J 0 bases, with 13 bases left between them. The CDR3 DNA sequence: TGCGCCAGCAGCTTGGAAGCCGGGAGAAGCTCCTACGAGCAGTACTTC. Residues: CASSLEAGRSSYEQYF.

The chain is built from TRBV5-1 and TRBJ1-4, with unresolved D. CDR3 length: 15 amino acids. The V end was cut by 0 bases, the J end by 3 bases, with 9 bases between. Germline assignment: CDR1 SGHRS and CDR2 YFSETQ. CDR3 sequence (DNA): TGCGCCAGCAGCTTGGCGACGGGAGCTAATGAAAAACTGTTTTTT. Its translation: CASSLATGANEKLFF.

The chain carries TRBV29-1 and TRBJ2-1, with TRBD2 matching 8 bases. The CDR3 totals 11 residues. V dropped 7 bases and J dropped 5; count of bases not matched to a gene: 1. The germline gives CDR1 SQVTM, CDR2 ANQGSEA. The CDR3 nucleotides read TGCAGCGAGCGGGGGAACAATGAGCAGTTCTTC. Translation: CSERGNNEQFF.

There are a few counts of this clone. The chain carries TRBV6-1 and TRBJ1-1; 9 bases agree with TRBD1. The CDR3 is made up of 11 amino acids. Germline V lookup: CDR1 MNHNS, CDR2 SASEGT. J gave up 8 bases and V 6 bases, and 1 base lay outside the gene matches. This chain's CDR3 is CASSGQGEAFF. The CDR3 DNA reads TGTGCCAGCAGCGGACAGGGGGAAGCTTTCTTT.